This T cell receptor beta chain was documented in a study of shared clonotypes between healthy human individuals. Notes on the study in general: Rarefaction analysis demonstrated incomplete sorted-subset sequencing notwithstanding large depth.

About this clone itself: Its target is not known.

Assay used: immunoSEQ multiplex PCR; TCRdb lists only in-frame clones, some missing. The sample comprises 2,500,000 or so clones, about 90% of which are singletons, and about 0.36% rests with the top ten. With 3 bases removed from V and 2 bases from J, the gap between germline ends came to 12 bases. Germline-derived CDR1 and CDR2 are SGHRS and YFSETQ. This CDR3 region has 14 residues. Specimen: naive CD4+ T cells from PBMCs. As to subset: CD45RA+ positively selected. The rearrangement links TRBV5-1 to TRBJ2-7; the D gene is possibly TRBD2 (5 bases). The clonotype comes from a man aged 18-30 years in good health. Some clones in this sample may be carry-over from other donors' samples. The CDR3 DNA reads TGCGCCAGCAGCTCAAGCGGAAGCGCCTACGAGCAGTACTTC. It encodes CASSSSGSAYEQYF.